What follows are 15 T cell receptor beta chains derived from one specimen sequenced in a study of human CD8 memory T cell subsets. Investigators built TCR beta libraries using UMI-labeled 5' RACE. TCRdb processed the 5' RACE reads again and assigns one entry to each CDR3 protein, with no DNA. The listing records 10,000 or so distinct CDR3 sequences. The specimen was CD8+ stem-like memory T cells (TSCM and TCM) sorted from PBMCs. Sample subset: stem-like memory CD8 T cells (TSTEM), CCR7+ PD-1- TIGIT-. The receptor source for this set is a human donor in good health.

The V and J genes are TRBV6-6 and TRBJ2-2; TCRdb designates TRBD1, a call that cannot be tested without DNA. There are 15 residues in the CDR3. CDR1 and CDR2 from the germline V gene are MNHNY and SVGAGI (reference sequence). The CDR3 region is CASSYSVRGTGELFF.

This chain links TRBV28 with TRBJ2-5. The CDR3 loop spans 14 amino acids. Germline CDR1 is MDHEN and CDR2 is SYDVKM. CDR3 region: CASSNDQLFETQYF.

J is TRBJ2-3 and V is TRBV28; the TRBD2 assignment by TCRdb is unverifiable without DNA. Germline CDR1 is MDHEN and CDR2 is SYDVKM. CDR3 size: 19 residues. The CDR3 reads CASSFSGGLAGGDTDTQYF.

The chain joins TRBV2 to TRBJ2-7; TCRdb calls TRBD1, which cannot be checked without DNA. In germline, CDR1 is SNHLY, CDR2 FYNNEI. The CDR3 contains 13 residues. The CDR3 region is CASSTGRHYEQYF.

This clonotype counts as medium-sized by frequency. The V call is TRBV7-8, the J call TRBJ2-1; TCRdb designates TRBD2, a call that cannot be tested without DNA. This CDR3 has 16 residues. The germline CDR1 and CDR2 sequences are SGHVS and FQNEAQ. The CDR3 loop is CASSLQSGGAFYEQFF.

This sequence joins TRBV7-9 and TRBJ1-6; with no DNA, the TCRdb D assignment of TRBD1 cannot be verified. The CDR3 length is 15 residues. CDR1 and CDR2 (germline): SEHNR, FQNEAQ (reference sequence). The CDR3 protein is CASSFGQAYNSPLHF.

V is TRBV27 and J is TRBJ2-1. The germline CDR1 and CDR2 sequences are MNHEY and SMNVEV (reference sequence). The CDR3 has 14 residues. The CDR3 reads CASSLSPGFIEQFF.

The genes are TRBV19 and TRBJ2-7; with no DNA, the TCRdb D assignment of TRBD2 cannot be verified. The CDR3 extends over 15 amino acids. Per germline, CDR1 LNHDA and CDR2 SQIVND (reference sequence). CDR3 loop: CASSIYSGETYEQYF.

The V call is TRBV6-6, the J call TRBJ2-3; the D call of TRBD2 rests on TCRdb alone, since no DNA is present to check it. CDR1 is MNHNY and CDR2 is SVGAGI in the germline V gene (reference sequence). The CDR3 spans 17 residues. CDR3: CASSYTTGTSEGNTQYF.

The chain recombines TRBV28 with TRBJ2-3; TCRdb reports TRBD1, a call that lacks DNA to check it against. The CDR3 totals 15 residues. Per the germline V gene, CDR1 is MDHEN and CDR2 is SYDVKM. The CDR3 is CASSPDRGEADTQYF. Full variable domain (rest looked up from reference TRBV28 and TRBJ2-3): DVKVTQSSRYLVKRTGEKVFLECVQDMDHENMFWYRQDPGLGLRLIYFSYDVKMKEKGDIPEGYSVSREKKERFSLILESASTNQTSMYLCASSPDRGEADTQYFGPGTRLTVL.

The chain couples TRBV7-6 to TRBJ2-3; TCRdb's D call, TRBD2, is unchecked because there is no DNA. The germline V gene has CDR1 SGHVS and CDR2 FNYEAQ. The CDR3 has 16 amino acids. CDR3 residues: CASSPKTSASTDTQYF.

This sequence joins TRBV14 and TRBJ2-1; TCRdb's assignment of TRBD2 cannot be checked, as there is no DNA. The CDR3 extends over 15 amino acids. The germline V gene encodes CDR1 SGHDN and CDR2 FVKESK. The CDR3 region is CASSQDIGREGKQFF.

This rearrangement joins TRBV5-6 to TRBJ2-7; lacking DNA, the TRBD2 call made by TCRdb goes unchecked. CDR1 SGHDT and CDR2 YYEEEE come from the germline V gene. This CDR3 comprises 14 residues. The CDR3 spells CASSRPGLVDEQYF.

This clonotype is medium-sized by frequency. The V call is TRBV7-9, the J call TRBJ2-5; TCRdb picks TRBD1, but there is no DNA to check that call. Per the germline V gene, CDR1 is SEHNR and CDR2 is FQNEAQ (reference sequence). CDR3 length: 14 amino acids. The CDR3 loop is CATEGGTAEETQYF.

The J gene is TRBJ2-3, the V gene TRBV27. This CDR3 has 13 residues. Germline values: CDR1 MNHEY, CDR2 SMNVEV (reference sequence). CDR3 amino acids: CASSSLGPDTQYF.